Presented here are 5 T cell receptor beta chains from one specimen sequenced in a study of T cell responses to AZD1222 COVID-19 vaccine. TCRdb keeps only in-frame clones here, not all; method: immunoSEQ multiplex PCR. The repertoire includes some 140,000 clones, just under 95% of them detected once, and around 7.1% sits in the top ten. The material was peripheral blood, obtained 28 days after the second AZD1222 dose. These receptors were taken from an adult who received the AZD1222 COVID-19 vaccine.

This chain connects TRBV5-6 to TRBJ1-5; TRBD1 matches 7 bases. Germline V gene data show CDR1 as SGHDT and CDR2 as YYEEEE. Trimming took 1 base from V and 6 from J; bases not matched to a gene: 1. This CDR3 is built from 13 residues. In DNA, the CDR3 is TGTGCCAGCAGCTTGAACAGGGGTCAGCCCCAGCATTTT. It is translated as CASSLNRGQPQHF.

The rearrangement joins TRBV19 to TRBJ1-4; D gene unclear. The V gene's germline CDR1 is LNHDA and CDR2 SQIVND (reference sequence). The V end was cut by 4 bases, the J end by 0 bases, with 9 bases between. The CDR3 contains 15 residues. The CDR3 reads CASSTRDTTNEKLFF. CDR3 nucleotides: TGTGCCAGTAGTACCAGAGATACAACTAATGAAAAACTGTTTTTT.

The chain combines TRBV19 with TRBJ2-2; 7 nucleotides match TRBD1. The V gene's germline CDR1 is LNHDA and CDR2 SQIVND (reference sequence). The ends lost 1 base at V and 2 bases at J; junction bases unmatched: 4. CDR3 size: 16 residues. The CDR3 sequence is CASSIGGTVNTGELFF. Here the CDR3 DNA reads TGTGCCAGTAGTATAGGGGGGACAGTTAACACCGGGGAGCTGTTTTTT.

This clone was seen a single time. The chain employs TRBV7-9 and TRBJ2-3, with a tentative D call TRBD2 (5 bases). This CDR3 comprises 15 residues. Germline V gene sequence: CDR1 SEHNR, CDR2 FQNEAQ (reference sequence). The germline V and J ends were trimmed by 5 bases and 1 base, with 13 bases remaining between them. This CDR3 is CASSLNRLRTDTQYF. As DNA, the CDR3 is TGTGCCAGCAGCCTCAACAGACTACGCACAGATACGCAGTATTTT.

The V call is TRBV29-1, the J call TRBJ1-2; D is perhaps TRBD1 (6 bases). This CDR3 region has 12 residues. CDR1 and CDR2 (germline): SQVTM, ANQGSEA. V lost 3 bases and J lost 7, with 12 bases in between. In DNA form, the CDR3 reads TGCAGCGTTGACCGCGACAGGCTTGGCTACACCTTC. Amino acid sequence: CSVDRDRLGYTF.